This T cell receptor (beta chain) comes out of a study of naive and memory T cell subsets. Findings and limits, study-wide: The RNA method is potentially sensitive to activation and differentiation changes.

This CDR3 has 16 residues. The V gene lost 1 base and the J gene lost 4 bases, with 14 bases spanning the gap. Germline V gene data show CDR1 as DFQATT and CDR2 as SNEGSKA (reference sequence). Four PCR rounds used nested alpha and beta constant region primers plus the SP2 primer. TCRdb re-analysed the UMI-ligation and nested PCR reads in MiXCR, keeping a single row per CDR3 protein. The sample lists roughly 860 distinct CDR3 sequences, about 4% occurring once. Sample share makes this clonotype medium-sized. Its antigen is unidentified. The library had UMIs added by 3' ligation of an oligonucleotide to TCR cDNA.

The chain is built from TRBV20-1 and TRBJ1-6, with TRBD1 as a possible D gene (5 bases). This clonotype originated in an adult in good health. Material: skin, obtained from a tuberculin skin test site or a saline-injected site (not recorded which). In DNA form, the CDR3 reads TGCAGTGCTAGAGTATGGGGGGGGGATTATAATTCACCCCTCCACTTT. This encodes CSARVWGGDYNSPLHF.